This is a list of T cell receptor beta chains from one sample in a study of blood T cell repertoires in COVID-19. Profiled with immunoSEQ multiplex PCR; TCRdb holds only in-frame clones, not every one. In the table there are about 38,000 clones, around four fifths of which are singletons. Sequencing used peripheral blood. These receptors all come from a man aged 50 or older with active COVID-19. Each CDR3 is given with its conserved first and last residue. D genes are given only for firm matches. A clone size is listed for some rows: how often the clone was seen (once, few, many), or a class if it is expanded.

v_call	clone_size	j_call	d_call	cdr3_nt	cdr3_aa
TRBV6-1	NA	TRBJ2-1	TRBD2	TGTGCCAGCAGTGAAGTCCCTAGCGGGGGGGCTGACTACAATGAGCAGTTCTTC	CASSEVPSGGADYNEQFF
TRBV5-4	NA	TRBJ2-2	TRBD2	TGTGCCAGCAGTTCGGGACTAGCGGGGGGAGACACCGGGGAGCTGTTTTTT	CASSSGLAGGDTGELFF
TRBV6-6	NA	TRBJ2-3	NA	TGTGCCAGCAGTTCCAGGACAGGGACTAATACAGATACGCAGTATTTT	CASSSRTGTNTDTQYF
TRBV29-1	NA	TRBJ1-2	TRBD1	TGCAGCGTTGAAGGACAGGGTCCGGTTCTTGGCTACACCTTC	CSVEGQGPVLGYTF
TRBV19	NA	TRBJ2-1	TRBD1	TGTGCCAGTGGGGAACAGGGGGCAATTTACAATGAGCAGTTCTTC	CASGEQGAIYNEQFF
TRBV28	NA	TRBJ2-1	NA	TGTGCCAGCAGCCTTAACAATGAGCAGTTCTTC	CASSLNNEQFF
TRBV5-5	NA	TRBJ2-5	NA	TGTGCCAGCAGCTTGGTTGCGGGGATAGCCTTGGGGACCCAGTACTTC	CASSLVAGIALGTQYF
TRBV27	NA	TRBJ1-5	NA	TGTGCCAGCAGTTTTACCCAGGGGTGGCCCCAGCATTTT	CASSFTQGWPQHF
TRBV3-1/TRBV3-2	NA	TRBJ2-1	TRBD2	TGTGCCAGCAGCCAAGGCGATAGCGGGGGGCTGAGTGCGTTCTTC	CASSQGDSGGLSAFF
TRBV29-1	NA	TRBJ1-4	NA	TGCAGCGGGGGACGGGATGAAAAACTGTTTTTT	CSGGRDEKLFF
TRBV7-9	NA	TRBJ2-7	NA	TGTGCCAGCAGCCCCGGACAGACGAGCTCCTACGAGCAGTACTTC	CASSPGQTSSYEQYF
TRBV23-1	NA	TRBJ2-2	TRBD2	TGCGCCAGCAGTCAATCCGGGCGGGGGGGCTACACCGGGGAGCTGTTTTTT	CASSQSGRGGYTGELFF
TRBV6-5	NA	TRBJ1-5	NA	TGTGCCAGCAGACTAGGCGGGGCCAGCAATCAGCCCCAGCATTTT	CASRLGGASNQPQHF
TRBV3-1/TRBV3-2	once	TRBJ1-1	TRBD1	TGTGCCAGCAGCCAAGATTGCGTGAGACAGGGAGGTAACACTGAAGCTTTCTTT	CASSQDCVRQGGNTEAFF
TRBV5-4	NA	TRBJ2-7	NA	TGTGCCAGCAGCACCCCCGGGGGAAACTACGAGCAGTACTTC	CASSTPGGNYEQYF
TRBV19	NA	TRBJ2-3	TRBD1	TGTGCCAGTAGTACCAACAGGGGGCGCACAGATACGCAGTATTTT	CASSTNRGRTDTQYF
TRBV3-1/TRBV3-2	few	TRBJ2-1	TRBD2	TGTGCCAGCAGCCACGAGCGGGGCCGTTACAATGAGCAGTTCTTC	CASSHERGRYNEQFF
TRBV5-4	NA	TRBJ2-7	NA	TGTGCCAGCAGGGTGGACTATCAAGACTACAACGAGCAGTACTTC	CASRVDYQDYNEQYF
TRBV23-1	NA	TRBJ2-3	TRBD2	TGCGCCAGCAGTCCCAGGACTAGCGGTGAAAACACAGATACGCAGTATTTT	CASSPRTSGENTDTQYF
TRBV9	NA	TRBJ2-3	NA	TGTGCCAGCAGCCCAAGACTGGGCACAGATACGCAGTATTTT	CASSPRLGTDTQYF
TRBV9	few	TRBJ2-1	TRBD2	TGTGCCAGCAGCAGTGGGGCGGGGGGACCCTTAATTTACAATGAGCAGTTCTTC	CASSSGAGGPLIYNEQFF
TRBV6-6	NA	TRBJ2-7	TRBD2	TGTGCCAGCAGAACAACCCTAGCGGGGGGACACTACGAGCAGTACTTC	CASRTTLAGGHYEQYF
TRBV6-1	once	TRBJ1-5	NA	TGTGCCAGCAGTGACGATTTAGGGGCCGGCGTTCAGCCCCAGCATTTT	CASSDDLGAGVQPQHF
TRBV7-2	few	TRBJ1-6	TRBD1	TGTGCCAGCAGCCCCGGGACAGGGGGCGAGTTGGGTTCACCCCTCCACTTT	CASSPGTGGELGSPLHF
TRBV5-1	few	TRBJ1-1	TRBD1	TGCGCCAGCAGTCGCAAACAGGGGATAGAGAACACTGAAGCTTTCTTT	CASSRKQGIENTEAFF
TRBV27	once	TRBJ1-5	NA	TGTGCCAGCAGTTTATCGACTGATCAGCCCCAGCATTTT	CASSLSTDQPQHF
TRBV14	once	TRBJ2-3	NA	TGTGCCAGCAGCCCTCCACTAGCTAGCACAGATACGCAGTATTTT	CASSPPLASTDTQYF
TRBV5-1	NA	TRBJ2-1	TRBD1	TGCGCCAGCAGCCCTTACTACAGGGGGAATGAGCAGTTCTTC	CASSPYYRGNEQFF
TRBV5-1	NA	TRBJ1-1	NA	TGCGCCAGCAGCCTGGGCGAGGAGGGGAACACTGAAGCTTTCTTT	CASSLGEEGNTEAFF
TRBV3-1/TRBV3-2	NA	TRBJ2-5	NA	TGTGCCAGCAGCCAGCGTGTGGGCCCCAAGTACTTC	CASSQRVGPKYF
TRBV5-1	NA	TRBJ1-6	NA	TGCGCCAGCAGCACGGGGAATTCACCCCTCCACTTT	CASSTGNSPLHF